This T cell receptor beta chain is from a study of blood T cell repertoires in COVID-19. As for the study in general: From the United States, Italy and Spain came samples of acute and convalescent COVID-19. Sample material is recorded as cDNA or gDNA derived from T cells, B-cell-depleted T cells, or PBMCs.

The CDR3 sequence is 15 residues long. With V trimmed by 4 bases and J by 4 bases, 7 bases remained unmatched. Germline V gene data show CDR1 as SGHNT and CDR2 as YYREEE (reference sequence). Seattle researchers signed up patients amid active infection and tracked them longitudinally. Assay used: immunoSEQ multiplex PCR; TCRdb lists only in-frame clones, some missing. In the table there are roughly 440,000 clones, approximately 88% of which are singletons. This clone has just one count. Sequences were obtained from peripheral blood. The receptor comes from a woman in her fifties or sixties with COVID-19, enrolled during active disease. The chain recombines TRBV5-4 with TRBJ2-2, with 7 bases that match TRBD2. CDR3: CASSLSGLSTGELFF. The CDR3 coding sequence is TGTGCCAGCAGCCTCTCGGGACTATCCACCGGGGAGCTGTTTTTT.